This T cell receptor (beta chain) was identified in a study of blood T cells in healthy people across ages. Study-wide results and caveats: Older age coincided with a roughly linear decline in TCR beta diversity per million T cells.

Then a second PCR, running roughly 6 to 12 cycles, was carried out with a sample-barcoded 5' primer and a J-beta primer mix. TCRdb re-analysed the 5' RACE reads in MiXCR, keeping a single row per CDR3 protein. The sample contains almost 1 million distinct CDR3 sequences, roughly 47% of which appear only once. The CDR3 has 15 amino acids. CDR1 SQVTM and CDR2 ANQGSEA come from the germline V gene. Trimming stripped 5 bases from V and 0 bases from J, with 14 bases between. This clonotype appeared a few times. Its antigen is not known. The sequencing sample was made of blood. This TCR was recovered from a woman aged 55 to 70 in good health. This sequence joins TRBV29-1 and TRBJ2-1; no definite D call. This CDR3 reads CSVSPGRSSYNEQFF. For the CDR3, the DNA is TGCAGCGTTTCCCCCGGGCGAAGCTCCTACAATGAGCAGTTCTTC.